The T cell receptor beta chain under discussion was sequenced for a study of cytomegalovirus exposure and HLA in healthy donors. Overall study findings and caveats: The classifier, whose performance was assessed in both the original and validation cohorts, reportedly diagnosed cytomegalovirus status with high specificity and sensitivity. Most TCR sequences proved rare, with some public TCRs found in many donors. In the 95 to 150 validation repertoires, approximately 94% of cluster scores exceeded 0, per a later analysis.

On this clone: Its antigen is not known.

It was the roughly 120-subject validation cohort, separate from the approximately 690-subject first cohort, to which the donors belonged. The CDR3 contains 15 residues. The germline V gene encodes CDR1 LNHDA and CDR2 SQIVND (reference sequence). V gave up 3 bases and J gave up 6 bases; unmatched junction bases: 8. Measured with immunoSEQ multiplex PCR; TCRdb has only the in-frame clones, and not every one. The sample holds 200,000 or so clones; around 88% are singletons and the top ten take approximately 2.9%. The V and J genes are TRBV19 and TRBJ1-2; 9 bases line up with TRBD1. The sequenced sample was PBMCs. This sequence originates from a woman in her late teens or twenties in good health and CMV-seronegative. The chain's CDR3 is CASSISRTGANGYTF. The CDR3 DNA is TGTGCCAGTAGTATTTCAAGGACAGGGGCGAATGGCTACACCTTC.